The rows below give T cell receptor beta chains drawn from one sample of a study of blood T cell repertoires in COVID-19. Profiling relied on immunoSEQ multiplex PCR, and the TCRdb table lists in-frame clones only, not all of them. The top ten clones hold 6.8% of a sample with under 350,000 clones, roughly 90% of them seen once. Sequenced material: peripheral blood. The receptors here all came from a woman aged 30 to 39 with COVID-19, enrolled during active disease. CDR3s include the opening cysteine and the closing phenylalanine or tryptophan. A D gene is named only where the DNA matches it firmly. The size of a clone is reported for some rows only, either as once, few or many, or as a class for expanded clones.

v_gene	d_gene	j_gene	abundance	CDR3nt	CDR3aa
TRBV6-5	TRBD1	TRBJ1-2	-	TGTGCCAGCAGTTATAGGACAGGTCCTTCATATGGCTACACCTTC	CASSYRTGPSYGYTF
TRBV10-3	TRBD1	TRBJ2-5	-	TGTGCCATCAGTAAAGGACAGGGTGAAGAGACCCAGTACTTC	CAISKGQGEETQYF
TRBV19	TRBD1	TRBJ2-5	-	TGTGCCAGTAGTACGGGACAGGGATGGGAGACCCAGTACTTC	CASSTGQGWETQYF
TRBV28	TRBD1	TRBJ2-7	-	TGTGCCAGCAGCCCTGGACAGGGGGGCTACGAGCAGTACTTC	CASSPGQGGYEQYF
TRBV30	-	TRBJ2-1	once	TGTGCCTCGGAGTACAATGAGCAGTTCTTC	CASEYNEQFF
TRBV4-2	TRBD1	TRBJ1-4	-	TGTGCCAGCAGCCAAGTGGCACAGGGGGGGAATGAAAAACTGTTTTTT	CASSQVAQGGNEKLFF
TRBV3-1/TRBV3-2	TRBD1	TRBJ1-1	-	TGTGCCAGCAGCCAAGGTGCTGGACAGGGAGGTGCAGCTTTCTTT	CASSQGAGQGGAAFF
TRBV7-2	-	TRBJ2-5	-	TGTGCCAGCAGCCCTGGGCGAGGGTCCCAAGAGACCCAGTACTTC	CASSPGRGSQETQYF
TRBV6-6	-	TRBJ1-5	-	TGTGCCAGCGTGTCCGGGGAGCGCAATCAGCCCCAGCATTTT	CASVSGERNQPQHF
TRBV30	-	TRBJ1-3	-	TGTGGCCTTGGACACGGAAACACCATATATTTT	CGLGHGNTIYF
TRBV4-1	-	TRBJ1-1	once	TGCGCCAGCAGCCAAGATAGCCCGAACACTGAAGCTTTCTTT	CASSQDSPNTEAFF
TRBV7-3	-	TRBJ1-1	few	TGTGCCAGCAGCCCCACGGGGAACACTGAAGCTTTCTTT	CASSPTGNTEAFF
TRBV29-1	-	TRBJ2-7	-	TGCAGCGTTGAAGGAGCGGAGTCCTACGAGCAGTACTTC	CSVEGAESYEQYF
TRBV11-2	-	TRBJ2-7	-	TGTGCCATCAGAGGGCGGGCCGAGCAGTACTTC	CAIRGRAEQYF
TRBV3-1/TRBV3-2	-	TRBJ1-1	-	TGTGCCAGCAGCCTCGTCGAGTTCGGGACTGAAGCTTTCTTT	CASSLVEFGTEAFF
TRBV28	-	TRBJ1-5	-	TGTGCCAGCAGTTTGAGGATTGGGACTCCGGGGCAGCCCCAGCATTTT	CASSLRIGTPGQPQHF
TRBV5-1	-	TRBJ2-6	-	TGCGCCAGCAGCGTAGGGGACTCTGGGGCCAACGTCCTGACTTTC	CASSVGDSGANVLTF
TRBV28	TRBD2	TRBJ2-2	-	TGTGCCAGTGAGACTAGCGGGAGCAGGACCGGGGAGCTGTTTTTT	CASETSGSRTGELFF
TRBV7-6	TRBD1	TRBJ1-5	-	TGTGCCAGCAGCCCCGGGACAGGGAATCAGCCCCAGCATTTT	CASSPGTGNQPQHF
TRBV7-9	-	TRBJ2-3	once	TGTGCCAGCAGCCCTAGTAGGACAGCCACAGATACGCAGTATTTT	CASSPSRTATDTQYF
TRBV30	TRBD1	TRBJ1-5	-	TGTGCCTGGACAGGGGGCGACAATCAGCCCCAGCATTTT	CAWTGGDNQPQHF
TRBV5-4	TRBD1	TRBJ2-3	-	TGTGCCAGCAGGCTGGACAGGGGGAGGACAGATACGCAGTATTTT	CASRLDRGRTDTQYF
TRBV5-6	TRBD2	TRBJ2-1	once	TGTGCCAGCAGCTCAGGACTAGCGGGCTACAATGAGCAGTTCTTC	CASSSGLAGYNEQFF
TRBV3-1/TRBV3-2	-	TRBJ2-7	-	TGTGCCAGCAGCCCGGACGGAGGCTCCTACGAGCAGTACTTC	CASSPDGGSYEQYF
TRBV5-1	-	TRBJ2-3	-	TGCGCCAGCGCGATAGCGGAAAACACAGATACGCAGTATTTT	CASAIAENTDTQYF
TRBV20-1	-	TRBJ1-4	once	TGCAGTGCGAGACAGAATGAAAAACTGTTTTTT	CSARQNEKLFF
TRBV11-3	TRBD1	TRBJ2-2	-	TGTGCCAGCAGCTCAAGACAGGGCCCCGGGGAGCTGTTTTTT	CASSSRQGPGELFF
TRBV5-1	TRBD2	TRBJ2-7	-	TGCGCCAGCAGCCCTCGGACAGGTGGACTAGCGGGAGGAGAGCAGTACTTC	CASSPRTGGLAGGEQYF
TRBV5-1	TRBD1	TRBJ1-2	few	TGCGCCAGCAGCTCGACCGGGACAGGGGATGGCTACACCTTC	CASSSTGTGDGYTF
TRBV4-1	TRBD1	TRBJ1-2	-	TGCGCCAGCAGCCAAACACAGGGGGCGACCAAGGGCTACACCTTC	CASSQTQGATKGYTF
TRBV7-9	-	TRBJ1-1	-	TGTGCCAGCATCAAAGCCAGGTTGAACACTGAAGCTTTCTTT	CASIKARLNTEAFF
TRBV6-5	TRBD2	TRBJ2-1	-	TGTGCCAGCAACGGACTAGCGGGGGGATACAATGAGCAGTTCTTC	CASNGLAGGYNEQFF
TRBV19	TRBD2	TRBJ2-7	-	TGTGCCAGTAGTATCGGTCCCGGCGGGAGTGCGACGAGGGAGCAGTACTTC	CASSIGPGGSATREQYF
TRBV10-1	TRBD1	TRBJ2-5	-	TGCGCCAGCAGTGACGGACAGGCCCAAGAGACCCAGTACTTC	CASSDGQAQETQYF
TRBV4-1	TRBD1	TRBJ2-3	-	TGCGCCAGCAGGCAAGCCTTGACAGGGAGAACAGATACGCAGTATTTT	CASRQALTGRTDTQYF
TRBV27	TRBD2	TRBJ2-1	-	TGTGCCAGCAGTGTGACTAGCGGGAGCTCCTACAATGAGCAGTTCTTC	CASSVTSGSSYNEQFF
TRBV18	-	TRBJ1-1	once	TGTGCCAGCTCACTACATGGGGGGGAGAACACTGAAGCTTTCTTT	CASSLHGGENTEAFF
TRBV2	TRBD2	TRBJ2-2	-	TGTGCCAGCAGTGAAGCGTTATTAGCGGGAGTCACCGGGGAGCTGTTTTTT	CASSEALLAGVTGELFF
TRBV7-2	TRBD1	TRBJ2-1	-	TGTGCCAGCAGCCGGGACAGTGACAATGAGCAGTTCTTC	CASSRDSDNEQFF
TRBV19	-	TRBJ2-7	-	TGTGCCAGTAGTCCAGGGTCGGGTTCCTACGAGCAGTACTTC	CASSPGSGSYEQYF
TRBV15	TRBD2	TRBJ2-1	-	TGTGCCACCAGCAGAGCGGGGGGGAGCTCCTACAATGAGCAGTTCTTC	CATSRAGGSSYNEQFF
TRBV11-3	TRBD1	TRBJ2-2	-	TGTGCCAGCACACCGGGACAGGGTGAGACCGGGGAGCTGTTTTTT	CASTPGQGETGELFF
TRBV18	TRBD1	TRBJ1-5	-	TGTGCCAGCTCACCAACCGGGACAGGGGTGAGCAATCAGCCCCAGCATTTT	CASSPTGTGVSNQPQHF
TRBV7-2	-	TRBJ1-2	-	TGTGCCAGCAGCCAAACAGGGTACGGCTATGGCTACACCTTC	CASSQTGYGYGYTF
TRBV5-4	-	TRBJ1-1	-	TGTGCCAGCAGCTTTCAATCAAACACTGAAGCTTTCTTT	CASSFQSNTEAFF
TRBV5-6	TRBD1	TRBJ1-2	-	TGTGCCAGCAGCTTGTGGGACAGGGCACTTTATGGCTACACCTTC	CASSLWDRALYGYTF
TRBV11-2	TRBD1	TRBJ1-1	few	TGTGCCAGCAGCCGGGGACAGGGAATCGCTGAAGCTTTCTTT	CASSRGQGIAEAFF
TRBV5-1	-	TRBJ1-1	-	TGCGCCAGCAGCTTGGCGGGGGATTCCACTGAAGCTTTCTTT	CASSLAGDSTEAFF
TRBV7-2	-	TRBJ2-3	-	TGTGCCAGCAGCTTAGTTAGTGGGAGGCCCCCAGATACGCAGTATTTT	CASSLVSGRPPDTQYF
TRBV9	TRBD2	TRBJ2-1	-	TGTGCCAGCAGCGTCAGACTAGCGGGGAGGTACAATGAGCAGTTCTTC	CASSVRLAGRYNEQFF
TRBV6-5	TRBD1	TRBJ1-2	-	TGTGCCAGCAGTCCCCAGGGGGTCTATGGCTACACCTTC	CASSPQGVYGYTF
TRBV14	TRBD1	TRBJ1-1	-	TGTGCCAGCAGCCAAGTCAGGGGGCGTTTCACTGAAGCTTTCTTT	CASSQVRGRFTEAFF
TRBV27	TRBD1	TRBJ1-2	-	TGTGCCAGCAGTCTTCGACAGGGGGCGCGGGGCTACACCTTC	CASSLRQGARGYTF
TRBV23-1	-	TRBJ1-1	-	TGCGCCAGCAGTCCGCCTCTCCGCGACACTGAAGCTTTCTTT	CASSPPLRDTEAFF
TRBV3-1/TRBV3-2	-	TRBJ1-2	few	TGTGCCAGCAGCCTGGAAGGAGCTAACTATGGCTACACCTTC	CASSLEGANYGYTF
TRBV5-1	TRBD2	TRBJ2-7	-	TGCGCCAGCAGCTTGGACGTGGGAGGGGTCTACGAGCAGTACTTC	CASSLDVGGVYEQYF
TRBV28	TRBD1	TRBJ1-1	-	TGTGCCAGCAGAGGGACAGGGAGCCGGGGGAACACTGAAGCTTTCTTT	CASRGTGSRGNTEAFF
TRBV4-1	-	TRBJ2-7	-	TGCGCCAGCAGCCAAGGCACGAGACGGGTCTACGAGCAGTACTTC	CASSQGTRRVYEQYF
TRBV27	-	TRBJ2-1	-	TGTGCCAGCAGTCCAAGATTAGCGGCCAGCTCCTACAATGAGCAGTTCTTC	CASSPRLAASSYNEQFF